The 3 T cell receptor beta chains presented below share a single source sample, sequenced in a study of cytotoxic CD8 clonotypes in ibrutinib-treated CLL. Libraries were prepared by immunoSEQ multiplex PCR; TCRdb keeps only in-frame clonotypes and omits some of them. This table has 120,000 to 150,000 clones, roughly 80% appearing once. The source material was PBMCs, sampled after 12 months of ibrutinib treatment. Receptors were obtained from a human donor with chronic lymphocytic leukemia.

The chain carries TRBV18 and TRBJ2-1; 9 nucleotides match TRBD2. There are 15 residues in the CDR3. Germline-derived CDR1 and CDR2 are KGHSH and LQKENI. Trimming cost V 3 bases and J 3 bases; bases outside gene matches: 3. This CDR3 reads CASSPRLADYNEQFF. As DNA, the CDR3 is TGTGCCAGCTCACCGAGACTAGCGGACTACAATGAGCAGTTCTTC. Looking up the rest from reference TRBV18 and TRBJ2-1 gives the full variable domain: NAGVMQNPRHLVRRRGQEARLRCSPMKGHSHVYWYRQLPEEGLKFMVYLQKENIIDESGMPKERFSAEFPKEGPSILRIQQVVRGDSAAYFCASSPRLADYNEQFFGPGTRLTVL.

The sample holds a few counts of this clone. This sample includes further DNA sequences coding for the same CDR3. CDR3 coding DNA: TGTGCCAGCAGTTACTCTGGAGAGAACACTGAAGCTTTCTTT. Translating gives CASSYSGENTEAFF. The chain joins TRBV6-5 to TRBJ1-1; D is unclear. The CDR3 runs 14 residues. The germline CDR1 and CDR2 sequences are MNHEY and SVGAGI. The V and J ends lost 0 bases and 1 base respectively, with 6 bases between them.

This rearrangement joins TRBV29-1 to TRBJ1-1; D ambiguous. CDR3 size: 13 residues. Germline CDR1 is SQVTM and CDR2 is ANQGSEA. Trimming stripped 1 base from V and 1 base from J, with 7 bases between. The CDR3 loop reads CSVEAQENTEAFF. The CDR3 DNA reads as TGCAGCGTTGAAGCTCAGGAGAACACTGAAGCTTTCTTT.